One sample yielded the 31 T cell receptor beta chains listed below, sequenced in a study of cytomegalovirus exposure and HLA in healthy donors. 13 Jbeta primers and 60 Vbeta primers were used for the PCR. Data came from immunoSEQ multiplex PCR; TCRdb stores just in-frame clones and leaves some out. The table includes approximately 150,000 clones, around 73% detected once. The sequenced sample was PBMCs. The receptors here all came from a female donor in good health and CMV-seronegative.

This chain joins TRBV28 and TRBJ1-2; D is ambiguous. V was clipped by 6 bases and J by 7 bases, with 15 bases between them. The germline V gene encodes CDR1 MDHEN and CDR2 SYDVKM. The length of the CDR3 is 13 residues. The CDR3 DNA reads as TGTGCCAGCAGACTCTTGGAACCGGGTGGCTACACCTTC. Amino acids: CASRLLEPGGYTF.

This clone was detected only a few times. The chain has TRBV6-1 and TRBJ1-1; D unresolved. This CDR3 contains 13 residues. V was clipped by 6 bases and J by 4 bases, with 12 bases between them. CDR1 is MNHNS and CDR2 is SASEGT in the germline V gene. CDR3 sequence: CASRRTQRTEAFF. In DNA, the CDR3 is TGTGCCAGCAGGCGCACCCAGCGCACTGAAGCTTTCTTT.

This sequence joins TRBV30 and TRBJ2-2, with 8 positions matching TRBD2. This CDR3 contains 16 residues. V lost 6 bases and J lost 1; bases outside the gene matches: 10. CDR1 is GTSNPN and CDR2 is SVGIG in the germline V gene (reference sequence). This CDR3 is CACQPGSGVNTGELFF. In nucleotides, the CDR3 is TGTGCCTGCCAACCAGGTAGCGGGGTGAACACCGGGGAGCTGTTTTTT.

The V gene is TRBV19, the J gene TRBJ2-2; TRBD1 matches 7 bases. V gave up 6 bases and J gave up 4 bases; unmatched junction bases: 14. From germline, CDR1 is LNHDA and CDR2 SQIVND (reference sequence). The CDR3 runs 17 residues. The CDR3: CASRGMRDSSSTGELFF. The CDR3 DNA follows: TGTGCCAGTAGAGGGATGAGGGACAGCTCATCCACCGGGGAGCTGTTTTTT.

The rearrangement uses TRBV5-1 and TRBJ2-1, with 9 bases lining up with TRBD2. CDR1 is SGHRS and CDR2 is YFSETQ in the germline V gene. The CDR3 extends over 16 amino acids. The V segment lost 4 bases and the J segment 3 bases; nucleotides outside the gene matches: 8. CDR3 sequence: CASSPVAGVSYNEQFF. In nucleotides, the CDR3 is TGCGCCAGCAGCCCGGTAGCGGGGGTGAGCTACAATGAGCAGTTCTTC.

This sequence joins TRBV11-2 and TRBJ2-1, with 11 bases fitting TRBD2. The CDR3 loop spans 14 amino acids. V lost 4 bases to trimming and J lost 7 bases; unmatched junction nucleotides: 3. Germline CDR1 reads SGHAT; CDR2 reads FQNNGV. Here the CDR3 reads CASSSRLAGNEQFF. In DNA, the CDR3 is TGTGCCAGCAGCTCCAGACTAGCGGGGAATGAGCAGTTCTTC.

The genes are TRBV2 and TRBJ1-2, with D unclear. This CDR3 is 13 amino acids long. The V end was cut by 4 bases, the J end by 2 bases, with 8 bases between. The germline gives CDR1 SNHLY, CDR2 FYNNEI. The DNA of the CDR3 is TGTGCCAGCAGTGTACAGTCAAACTATGGCTACACCTTC. Translating it yields CASSVQSNYGYTF.

The chain recombines TRBV4-3 with TRBJ2-7; a possible D gene is TRBD1 (6 bases). The CDR3 extends over 14 amino acids. The germline V gene encodes CDR1 LGHNA and CDR2 YSLEER. Trimming stripped 4 bases from V and 3 bases from J, with 13 bases between. The CDR3 DNA follows: TGCGCCAGCAGCCCGACCCAGGGGCACTACGAGCAGTACTTC. Translating gives CASSPTQGHYEQYF.

V and J are TRBV9 and TRBJ2-1; weak D call: TRBD2 (6 bases). V dropped 0 bases and J dropped 3 bases, with 13 bases sitting between them. Germline-derived CDR1 and CDR2 are SGDLS and YYNGEE. The CDR3 is made up of 16 amino acids. The CDR3 bases are TGTGCCAGCAGCGTAGGGGAGGTAGGAATCTACAATGAGCAGTTCTTC. As protein: CASSVGEVGIYNEQFF.

The chain combines TRBV30 with TRBJ1-3, with a weak D call TRBD1 (5 bases). V was cut by 1 base and J by 0 bases, with 13 bases left in between. This CDR3 has 16 amino acids. The germline CDR1 and CDR2 sequences are GTSNPN and SVGIG (reference sequence). CDR3 sequence reads: CAWSATTAFSGNTIYF. The CDR3 DNA is TGTGCCTGGAGTGCTACGACAGCCTTCTCTGGAAACACCATATATTTT.

The rearrangement uses TRBV27 and TRBJ2-5; 7 nucleotides match TRBD1. CDR3 length: 16 amino acids. The V gene end was trimmed by 6 bases and the J gene end by 1 base; junction bases not matched to a gene: 11. Germline CDR1 reads MNHEY; CDR2 reads SMNVEV (reference sequence). In DNA, the CDR3 is TGTGCCAGCAGATCGGACAGGAGTCCTTTCCAAGAGACCCAGTACTTC. It specifies CASRSDRSPFQETQYF.

The rearrangement links TRBV2 to TRBJ2-2; 9 bases align to TRBD2. Germline CDR1 reads SNHLY; CDR2 reads FYNNEI. The trim removed 4 bases at V and 1 base at J, leaving 4 bases unmatched. The CDR3 has 16 residues. CDR3 protein: CASSVRAGGNTGELFF. CDR3 DNA: TGTGCCAGCAGTGTTCGAGCGGGGGGGAACACCGGGGAGCTGTTTTTT.

This clone was detected only once. J is TRBJ2-2 and V is TRBV5-8, with 8 bases that match TRBD1. The CDR3 extends over 19 amino acids. The V gene end was trimmed by 0 bases and the J gene end by 3 bases; junction bases not matched to a gene: 13. Germline assignment: CDR1 SGHTS and CDR2 YDEGEE. Here the CDR3 DNA reads TGTGCCAGCAGCTTGGCCGTGCCAGGGGGCGAGTCGGACACCGGGGAGCTGTTTTTT. Translation: CASSLAVPGGESDTGELFF.

The V and J genes are TRBV30 and TRBJ2-3; D unclear. The CDR3 extends over 11 amino acids. Germline V gene data show CDR1 as GTSNPN and CDR2 as SVGIG (reference sequence). Deletions cut 5 bases from V and 4 bases from J, with 7 bases between. CDR3 coding DNA: TGTGCCTGGGCCGAGGCAGATACGCAGTATTTT. This translates into CAWAEADTQYF.

The chain employs TRBV5-1 and TRBJ2-5; the match to TRBD2 covers 12 bases. CDR3 length equals 18 residues. CDR1 is SGHRS and CDR2 is YFSETQ in the germline V gene. Trimming cost V 3 bases and J 5 bases; bases outside gene matches: 14. CDR3 sequence: CASSSGPGLAGSVETQYF. CDR3 bases: TGCGCCAGCAGCTCCGGGCCCGGACTAGCGGGAAGTGTGGAGACCCAGTACTTC.

The CDR3 DNA reads TGTGCCAGCAGCTTAGGGACAGGTTTAGGACAGACCCAGTACTTC. Protein product: CASSLGTGLGQTQYF. The V gene is TRBV5-4, the J gene TRBJ2-5, with 8 bases matching TRBD1. The junction had 9 bases not matched to a gene; V was cut back by 2 bases and J by 6 bases. CDR3 length equals 15 residues. Germline V CDR1 and CDR2: SGHNT, YYREEE (reference sequence).

The chain couples TRBV28 to TRBJ2-7; D gene uncertain. Germline values: CDR1 MDHEN, CDR2 SYDVKM. The ends were cut back, 2 bases at V and 1 base at J, with 6 bases in the middle. The CDR3 consists of 13 residues. The CDR3 loop is CASSLANSYEQYF. The CDR3, as DNA: TGTGCCAGCAGTTTAGCGAATTCCTACGAGCAGTACTTC.

The gene calls are TRBV27 and TRBJ1-4, with 8 bases lining up with TRBD1. V lost 7 bases and J lost 7; bases outside the gene matches: 8. The CDR3 has 14 residues. In germline, CDR1 is MNHEY, CDR2 SMNVEV (reference sequence). CDR3 nucleotide sequence: TGTGCCAGCATCATGACAGGGGACCGTGAAAAACTGTTTTTT. It is translated as CASIMTGDREKLFF.

The rearrangement links TRBV5-1 to TRBJ2-2; 9 positions agree with TRBD1. V shed 4 bases and J 4 bases; nucleotides not matched to a gene: 5. The CDR3 contains 15 residues. Germline loops: CDR1 SGHRS, CDR2 YFSETQ. This CDR3 is CASSPDRGGTGELFF. CDR3 bases: TGCGCCAGCAGCCCGGACAGGGGAGGCACCGGGGAGCTGTTTTTT.

The CDR3 nucleotides are TGTGCCAGCAGTTCGGGACTAGCGGACCTCCGAGGGGAGACCCAGTACTTC. Translation gives CASSSGLADLRGETQYF. The gene calls are TRBV6-4 and TRBJ2-5, with 11 positions matching TRBD2. Germline assignment: CDR1 MRHNA and CDR2 SNTAGT. There are 17 residues in the CDR3. The V and J ends lost 5 bases and 5 bases, in that order; junction bases with no gene match: 13.

The sample holds one count of this clone. The rearrangement links TRBV30 to TRBJ2-1; 11 bases are a match to TRBD1. V shed 0 bases, J shed 7 bases, and the junction held 8 bases outside the gene matches. Germline CDR1 reads GTSNPN; CDR2 reads SVGIG (reference sequence). This CDR3 region has 16 residues. The CDR3 region is CAWSVGQGAVWNEQFF. In DNA, the CDR3 is TGTGCCTGGAGTGTAGGACAGGGGGCGGTCTGGAATGAGCAGTTCTTC.

The V and J genes are TRBV27 and TRBJ2-1; D possibly corresponds to TRBD1 (5 bases). Germline V lookup: CDR1 MNHEY, CDR2 SMNVEV (reference sequence). V lost 6 bases and J lost 8, with 14 bases in between. This CDR3 comprises 13 residues. CDR3 residues: CASRSFQGYEQFF. In DNA form, the CDR3 reads TGTGCCAGCAGATCGTTCCAGGGATATGAGCAGTTCTTC.

This clone turned up a few times. The gene calls are TRBV19 and TRBJ2-7; D is ambiguous. The length of the CDR3 is 14 residues. Germline V gives CDR1 LNHDA, CDR2 SQIVND (reference sequence). Deletions cut 5 bases from V and 0 bases from J, with 11 bases between. The CDR3 spells CASSPDWISYEQYF. CDR3 DNA sequence: TGTGCCAGTAGTCCTGACTGGATCTCCTACGAGCAGTACTTC.

As to this clone: One end of the junction does not line up with germline, which may come from a read error. V usage is TRBV30 and J usage is TRBJ1-2; tentatively, D is TRBD1 (5 bases). This CDR3 has 15 residues. Germline V gene sequence: CDR1 GTSNPN, CDR2 SVGIG (reference sequence). The CDR3 sequence: CAWSSSTKGYYGYPF. The CDR3 DNA reads as TGTGCCTGGAGTTCGTCTACCAAGGGGTACTATGGCTACCCCTTC.

This sequence joins TRBV6-1 and TRBJ2-6, with 11 bases lining up with TRBD2. V was clipped by 3 bases and J by 0 bases; unmatched bases: 4. Germline loops: CDR1 MNHNS, CDR2 SASEGT. There are 18 residues in the CDR3. CDR3 residues: CASSDGLAGRSGANVLTF. The CDR3 DNA follows: TGTGCCAGCAGTGATGGACTAGCGGGCCGCTCTGGGGCCAACGTCCTGACTTTC.

This chain links TRBV7-9 with TRBJ2-1; TRBD2 matches 7 bases. Per the germline V gene, CDR1 is SEHNR and CDR2 is FQNEAQ (reference sequence). V lost 4 bases and J lost 4; bases outside the gene matches: 7. This CDR3 contains 15 residues. CDR3 in amino acids: CASSSPGLLYNEQFF. CDR3 bases: TGTGCCAGCAGCTCACCGGGACTACTATACAATGAGCAGTTCTTC. Supplemented by reference TRBV7-9 and TRBJ2-1, the full variable domain reads DTGVSQNPRHKITKRGQNVTFRCDPISEHNRLYWYRQTLGQGPEFLTYFQNEAQLEKSRLLSDRFSAERPKGSFSTLEIQRTEQGDSAMYLCASSSPGLLYNEQFFGPGTRLTVL.

The sample holds one count of this clone. This sequence joins TRBV19 and TRBJ1-2, with D uncertain. Trimming stripped 1 base from V and 8 bases from J, with 8 bases between. This CDR3 region has 12 residues. Germline-derived CDR1 and CDR2 are LNHDA and SQIVND (reference sequence). CDR3 protein: CASSIARGGYTF. CDR3 DNA: TGTGCCAGTAGTATAGCGCGCGGGGGCTACACCTTC. The full variable domain, its missing parts supplied by reference TRBV19 and TRBJ1-2, is DGGITQSPKYLFRKEGQNVTLSCEQNLNHDAMYWYRQDPGQGLRLIYYSQIVNDFQKGDIAEGYSVSREKKESFPLTVTSAQKNPTAFYLCASSIARGGYTFGSGTRLTVV.

The chain is built from TRBV28 and TRBJ2-7; a weak D match, TRBD2 (5 bases). Germline-derived CDR1 and CDR2 are MDHEN and SYDVKM. V lost 5 bases, J lost 3 bases, and 14 bases lay in between. The CDR3 totals 14 residues. For the CDR3, the DNA is TGTGCCAGCAGTCGACTACTAGGGAACTACGAGCAGTACTTC. Protein: CASSRLLGNYEQYF.

This clone was recorded only once. The chain joins TRBV28 to TRBJ1-5; 8 nucleotides line up with TRBD1. From germline, CDR1 is MDHEN and CDR2 SYDVKM. The CDR3 runs to 14 residues. After removal of 5 bases from V and 0 bases from J, the junction contained 0 bases not matched to a gene. This chain's CDR3 is CASSDRGSNQPQHF. CDR3 DNA: TGTGCCAGCAGTGACAGGGGTAGCAATCAGCCCCAGCATTTT.

This clone has more than one count but fewer than ten. J is TRBJ1-4 and V is TRBV28; D is perhaps TRBD1 (6 bases). With 3 bases removed from V and 7 bases from J, the gap between germline ends came to 15 bases. CDR1 MDHEN and CDR2 SYDVKM come from the germline V gene. This CDR3 region has 15 residues. The CDR3 protein is CASSLAGVPGEKLFF. The CDR3 DNA reads as TGTGCCAGCAGTTTGGCAGGGGTACCTGGTGAAAAACTGTTTTTT.

The V gene is TRBV6-1, the J gene TRBJ2-2; 11 bases line up with TRBD1. This CDR3 spans 19 amino acids. Looked up from germline, CDR1 is MNHNS and CDR2 is SASEGT. V was clipped by 2 bases and J by 0 bases; unmatched bases: 8. The CDR3 loop reads CASSELWDRGAANTGELFF. In DNA form, the CDR3 reads TGTGCCAGCAGTGAACTCTGGGACAGGGGGGCAGCGAACACCGGGGAGCTGTTTTTT.